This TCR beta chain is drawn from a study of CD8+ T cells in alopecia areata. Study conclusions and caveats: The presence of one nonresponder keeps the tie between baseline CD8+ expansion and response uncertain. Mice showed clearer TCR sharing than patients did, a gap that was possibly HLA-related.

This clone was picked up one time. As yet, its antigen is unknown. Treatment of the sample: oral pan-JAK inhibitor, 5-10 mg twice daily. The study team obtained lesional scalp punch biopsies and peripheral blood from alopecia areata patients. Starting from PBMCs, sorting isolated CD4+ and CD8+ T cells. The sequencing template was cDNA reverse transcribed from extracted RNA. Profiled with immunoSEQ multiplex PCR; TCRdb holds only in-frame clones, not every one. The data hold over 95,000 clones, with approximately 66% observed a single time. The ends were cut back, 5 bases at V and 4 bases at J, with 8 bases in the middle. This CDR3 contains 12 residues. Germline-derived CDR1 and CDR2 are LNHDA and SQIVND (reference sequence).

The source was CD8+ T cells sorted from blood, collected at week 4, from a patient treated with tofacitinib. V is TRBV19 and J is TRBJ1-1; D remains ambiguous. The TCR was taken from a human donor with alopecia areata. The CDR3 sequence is CASSVGRTEAFF. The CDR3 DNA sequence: TGTGCCAGTAGTGTTGGACGCACTGAAGCTTTCTTT.